Listed below are T cell receptor beta chains from one sample, sequenced in a study of T-cell memory formation after mild COVID-19. TCRdb re-called the 5' RACE reads with MiXCR, one entry per CDR3 protein. In the table there are 170,000 or so distinct CDR3 sequences, around 21% of which are singletons. Sequencing was done on a sample of PBMCs or a T cell subset sorted from them (not recorded which). All receptors come from an adult woman who had mild COVID-19 (a few samples of this study predate the infection). Cell type and time point are not known. The CDR3 runs from the conserved cysteine through the conserved F or W. Each record gives: clone size, V gene, D gene, J gene, CDR3 DNA, CDR3 protein. The D gene is left open where the match is weak. Rows may omit the clone size; those that give it use once, few, many or a size class.

clone size: NA
V gene: TRBV15
D gene: NA
J gene: TRBJ2-7
CDR3 DNA: TGTGCCACCAGCAGAGATGGAAGACAGGCCTACGAGCAGTACTTC
CDR3 protein: CATSRDGRQAYEQYF

clone size: NA
V gene: TRBV9
D gene: TRBD2
J gene: TRBJ2-7
CDR3 DNA: TGTGCCAGCAGCGGGAGGACTAGCCACTACGAGCAGTACTTC
CDR3 protein: CASSGRTSHYEQYF

clone size: NA
V gene: TRBV18
D gene: NA
J gene: TRBJ2-4
CDR3 DNA: TGTGCCAGCTCACTGACGGGGTTGGTTGGTGACATTCAGTACTTC
CDR3 protein: CASSLTGLVGDIQYF

clone size: few
V gene: TRBV12-3/TRBV12-4
D gene: NA
J gene: TRBJ2-2
CDR3 DNA: TGTGCCAGCAGTTTGGACCCGAACACCGGGGAGCTGTTTTTT
CDR3 protein: CASSLDPNTGELFF

clone size: NA
V gene: TRBV4-3
D gene: TRBD2
J gene: TRBJ2-1
CDR3 DNA: TGCGCCAGCAGCCAAGGTTTAGGGACTAGCGGCAATGAGCAGTTCTTC
CDR3 protein: CASSQGLGTSGNEQFF

clone size: many
V gene: TRBV12-3/TRBV12-4
D gene: TRBD1
J gene: TRBJ1-1
CDR3 DNA: TGTGCCAGCAGTTCCAGGGGGGGCACTGAAGCTTTCTTT
CDR3 protein: CASSSRGGTEAFF

clone size: NA
V gene: TRBV5-1
D gene: TRBD1
J gene: TRBJ1-1
CDR3 DNA: TGCGCCAGCAGCTGGGGACAGGGGAACACTGAAGCTTTCTTT
CDR3 protein: CASSWGQGNTEAFF

clone size: few
V gene: TRBV5-1
D gene: NA
J gene: TRBJ1-2
CDR3 DNA: TGCGCCAGCAGCTTGGCGGCGGCGGATGGCTACACCTTC
CDR3 protein: CASSLAAADGYTF

clone size: many
V gene: TRBV14
D gene: NA
J gene: TRBJ2-4
CDR3 DNA: TGTGCCAGCAGCCACAACGAGGACTATGGGGACATTCAGTACTTC
CDR3 protein: CASSHNEDYGDIQYF

clone size: NA
V gene: TRBV15
D gene: NA
J gene: TRBJ2-7
CDR3 DNA: TGTGCCACCAGCACCCCCGGGCCCAAGCCCTCCTACGAGCAGTACTTC
CDR3 protein: CATSTPGPKPSYEQYF

clone size: NA
V gene: TRBV12-3/TRBV12-4
D gene: NA
J gene: TRBJ2-1
CDR3 DNA: TGTGCCAGCAGTCTCTTAAGGTGGAGCTCCTACAATGAGCAGTTCTTC
CDR3 protein: CASSLLRWSSYNEQFF

clone size: NA
V gene: TRBV4-1
D gene: NA
J gene: TRBJ1-2
CDR3 DNA: TGCGCCAGCAGCCAAGTTGCAGGGCCGGACTATGGCTACACCTTC
CDR3 protein: CASSQVAGPDYGYTF

clone size: few
V gene: TRBV10-3
D gene: NA
J gene: TRBJ2-2
CDR3 DNA: TGTGCCATCAGGGACAGCGCGAACACCGGGGAGCTGTTTTTT
CDR3 protein: CAIRDSANTGELFF

clone size: many
V gene: TRBV4-3
D gene: TRBD1
J gene: TRBJ2-7
CDR3 DNA: TGCGCCAGCAGCCAAGATCGGGACAGTTACGAGCAGTACTTC
CDR3 protein: CASSQDRDSYEQYF

clone size: few
V gene: TRBV24-1
D gene: TRBD1
J gene: TRBJ2-5
CDR3 DNA: TGTGCCATCGGCATCCAGACAGGGGGCCAAGAGACCCAGTACTTC
CDR3 protein: CAIGIQTGGQETQYF

clone size: NA
V gene: TRBV13
D gene: NA
J gene: TRBJ2-1
CDR3 DNA: TGTGCCAGCAGCTGGGGCCCGCGGGGCGCCGGTCAAGTATCGCAGTTCTTC
CDR3 protein: CASSWGPRGAGQVSQFF

clone size: NA
V gene: TRBV9
D gene: TRBD2
J gene: TRBJ2-7
CDR3 DNA: TGTGCCAGCAGCGTCTCGGGACTAGCGGGGGCCTACGAGCAGTACTTC
CDR3 protein: CASSVSGLAGAYEQYF

clone size: NA
V gene: TRBV3-1
D gene: TRBD1
J gene: TRBJ2-7
CDR3 DNA: TGTGCCAGCAGCCAGGACAGGGCTGCCTACGAGCAGTACTTC
CDR3 protein: CASSQDRAAYEQYF

clone size: many
V gene: TRBV7-9
D gene: NA
J gene: TRBJ2-7
CDR3 DNA: TGTGCCAGCAGCCGAAACGACAGGACCTACGAGCAGTACTTC
CDR3 protein: CASSRNDRTYEQYF

clone size: many
V gene: TRBV12-3/TRBV12-4
D gene: TRBD1
J gene: TRBJ2-5
CDR3 DNA: TGTGCCAGCAGTGCTGACAGGGGCGTGGAGACCCAGTACTTC
CDR3 protein: CASSADRGVETQYF

clone size: NA
V gene: TRBV7-8
D gene: TRBD1
J gene: TRBJ1-5
CDR3 DNA: TGTGCCAGCCGGGGGAGGGGACAGCCTACCTACAATCAGCCCCAGCATTTT
CDR3 protein: CASRGRGQPTYNQPQHF

clone size: few
V gene: TRBV20-1
D gene: NA
J gene: TRBJ2-2
CDR3 DNA: TGCAGTGCTAGAGGGGAGATCACCGGGGAGCTGTTTTTT
CDR3 protein: CSARGEITGELFF

clone size: few
V gene: TRBV9
D gene: NA
J gene: TRBJ2-3
CDR3 DNA: TGTGCCAGCAGCCCGCGGACGCAGGATACGCAGTATTTT
CDR3 protein: CASSPRTQDTQYF

clone size: NA
V gene: TRBV7-9
D gene: NA
J gene: TRBJ2-7
CDR3 DNA: TGTGCCAGCAGCTGGGAGTTCCAGTCCTACGAGCAGTACTTC
CDR3 protein: CASSWEFQSYEQYF

clone size: NA
V gene: TRBV7-8
D gene: TRBD2
J gene: TRBJ2-5
CDR3 DNA: TGTGCCAGCAGCTTAGCCGTTAGCGGGAGGGAAGAGACCCAGTACTTC
CDR3 protein: CASSLAVSGREETQYF

clone size: few
V gene: TRBV5-6
D gene: NA
J gene: TRBJ2-7
CDR3 DNA: TGTGCCAGCACCGACGCCGGAGGGGGACACTCCTACGAGCAGTACTTC
CDR3 protein: CASTDAGGGHSYEQYF

clone size: NA
V gene: TRBV20-1
D gene: NA
J gene: TRBJ1-2
CDR3 DNA: TGCAGTGCTAGAGATAGTAGATACAGGGAGGACTATGGCTACACCTTC
CDR3 protein: CSARDSRYREDYGYTF

clone size: NA
V gene: TRBV4-2
D gene: TRBD1
J gene: TRBJ1-2
CDR3 DNA: TGTGCCAGCAGCCAAGACCTACGCAGGGACAGATCTAACTATGGCTACACCTTC
CDR3 protein: CASSQDLRRDRSNYGYTF

clone size: NA
V gene: TRBV7-9
D gene: NA
J gene: TRBJ1-1
CDR3 DNA: TGTGCCAGCAGCGACCGGACACCCATGAACACTGAAGCTTTCTTT
CDR3 protein: CASSDRTPMNTEAFF